Sequencing of this TCR beta chain was carried out in a study of Graves' ophthalmopathy and Graves' hyperthyroidism listed by TCRdb under 2018. At the level of the whole study: Peripheral blood samples were taken at the time of initial diagnosis, before any treatment was given. An independent validation cohort comprised 18 to 20 hyperthyroidism patients and about 16 patients who later progressed from hyperthyroidism to ophthalmopathy. Once sampling was done, hyperthyroidism patients were given methimazole at a starting dose of 30 mg daily, while ophthalmopathy patients were given high-dose intravenous methylprednisolone. To explore V-J signatures distinguishing ophthalmopathy from hyperthyroidism, a discovery set of roughly 100 patients (around 44 ophthalmopathy, 57 stable hyperthyroidism) was enrolled. For training and testing, the 100 or so patients in the discovery cohort were randomly divided in a 7:3 ratio. TCR beta repertoire signatures were used to distinguish Graves' ophthalmopathy from Graves' hyperthyroidism and to predict progression to ophthalmopathy. In total, some 130 blood samples were TCR-sequenced: approximately 40 ophthalmopathy, some 75 hyperthyroidism and approximately 17 hyperthyroidism-to-ophthalmopathy patients. In roughly six hyperthyroidism patients, the T-cell repertoires found in thyroid tissue were compared with those found in blood.

Patients with ophthalmopathy had moderately to severely active disease, with a Clinical Activity Score of 3 or more, a NOSPECS grade of 4 or more, and a disease duration of less than 3 months. Anyone with other autoimmune diseases, uncontrolled infections, pregnancy or lactation was excluded from the study. Clinical symptoms, serum thyroxine, TRAb, thyroid ultrasound and orbital computed tomography formed the basis of the diagnosis. Using Ficoll-Paque density gradient centrifugation, PBMCs were isolated from approximately 11 ml of fresh peripheral blood. Total RNA was extracted using Trizol reagent, and RNA quality was checked on an Agilent 2100 Bioanalyzer. With respect to this clonotype: What antigen it recognizes has not been identified. There are no base qualities to consult, and no much larger clone falls within one base.

Counted from cysteine to phenylalanine, this CDR3 has 18 amino acids. CDR3 DNA is the only sequence kept; it has 54 bases, read in frame from the first base. A distance of 22 bases separates the germline ends of V and J, which lose 1 base and 1 base respectively. From a lookup of the germline V gene (reference sequence), CDR1 and CDR2 are DFQATT and SNEGSKA. What the research found in general, with its limitations: Among expanded thyroid clonotypes with frequency above 0.001, most also showed up in blood, which suggests that blood repertoires may reflect the thyroid immune response. Sample size was not predetermined statistically, and investigators were not blinded to group allocation. In cross-validation, the 13-signature model distinguished ophthalmopathy from stable hyperthyroidism with around 90% sensitivity and roughly 81% specificity, while in the test set the corresponding values were about 79% and 69%. In validation, the model predicted ophthalmopathy progression with 70.59% sensitivity and 72.22% specificity; some 13 predicted patients were CT-confirmed with GO in a median of approximately six months.

TCR beta CDR3 regions were amplified from RNA transcripts for repertoire sequencing. The first round of RT-PCR was done with HTBI primers and the Qiagen OneStep RT-PCR kit, and was followed by a second round of multiplex PCR, then size selection and purification. Sequencing of the libraries was carried out on an Illumina HiSeq2000 in paired-end mode with 100 bp reads. Processing in the source paper ran as follows. Reads were processed with SOAPnuke, discarding reads with adapters, uncalled bases, mean Phred below 15, or no exact constant-primer or identifier match. High-quality paired reads were merged with COPE v1.2.5. Unique nucleotide sequences were defined as clonotypes and aligned to IMGT TRB V, D and J references using MiTCR v1.1. Analysis was restricted to V-J combinations with a frequency above 0.0001, which covered about 99% of repertoires. For each V-J combination, a TCR clonal expansion and chaos score was defined as the ratio of F50 clonal expansion to chaos observed in the TCRdist matrix. Welch's t-statistics and random forest were used to narrow the features down to about twelve V-J combinations, which were then fed into a naive Bayes classifier. The Morisita-Horn index was used to measure how similar the thyroid and blood repertoires were. In TCRdb, the public reads were trimmed at Q25 with fastp and aligned with MiXCR, with productive beta chains retained. Merged by CDR3 protein, the rows form single entries marked with the most common genes and DNA. For this entry, the V and J calls and clone size follow TCRdb and not the study's own pipeline. Here the sample has about 480,000 distinct CDR3 sequences; around 15% occur a single time. About 10% of the sample rests with the top ten.

The receptor's source is a woman aged 25-40 years with Graves' ophthalmopathy. Donor details come from another sample of the same person, matched by shared clones. Sequenced input: blood. The chain joins TRBV20-1 to TRBJ2-5; the D region may be TRBD1 or TRBD2, each matching 6 bases equally. The CDR3 protein: CSARGSGRGGLIQETQYF. At the DNA level, the sequence is TGCAGTGCTAGAGGGTCGGGAAGAGGGGGGTTGATCCAAGAGACCCAGTACTTC.